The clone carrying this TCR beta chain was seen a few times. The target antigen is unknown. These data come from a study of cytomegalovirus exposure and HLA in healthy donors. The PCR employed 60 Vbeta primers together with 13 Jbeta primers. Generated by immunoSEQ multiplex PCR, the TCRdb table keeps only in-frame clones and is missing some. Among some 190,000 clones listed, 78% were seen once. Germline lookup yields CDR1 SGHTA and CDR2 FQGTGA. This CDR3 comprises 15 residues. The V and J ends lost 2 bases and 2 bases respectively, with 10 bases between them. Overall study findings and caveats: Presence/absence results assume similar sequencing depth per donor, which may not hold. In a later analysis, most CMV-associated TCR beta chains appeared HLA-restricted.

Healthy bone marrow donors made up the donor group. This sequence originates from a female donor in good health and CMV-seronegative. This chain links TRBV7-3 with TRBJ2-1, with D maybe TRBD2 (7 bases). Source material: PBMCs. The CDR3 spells CASSLGGATYNEQFF. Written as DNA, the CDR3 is TGTGCCAGCAGCTTAGGGGGGGCCACCTACAATGAGCAGTTCTTC.